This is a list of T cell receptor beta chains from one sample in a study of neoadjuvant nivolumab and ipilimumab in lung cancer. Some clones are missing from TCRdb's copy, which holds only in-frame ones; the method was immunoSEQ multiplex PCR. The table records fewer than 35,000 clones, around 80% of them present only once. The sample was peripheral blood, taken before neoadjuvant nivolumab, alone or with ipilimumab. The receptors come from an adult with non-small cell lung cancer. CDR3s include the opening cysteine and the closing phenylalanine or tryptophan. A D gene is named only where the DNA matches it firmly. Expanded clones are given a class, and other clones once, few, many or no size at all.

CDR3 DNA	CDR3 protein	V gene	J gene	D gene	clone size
TGTGCCAGCAGCTTAAGACCCGGGACAGGAGGTGTTAGTGCAACTAATGAAAAACTGTTTTTT	CASSLRPGTGGVSATNEKLFF	TRBV7-6	TRBJ1-4	TRBD1	NA
TGCAGCGTTGATGATGGGGTTTCTGGAAACACCATATATTTT	CSVDDGVSGNTIYF	TRBV29-1	TRBJ1-3	NA	NA
TGTGCCAGTGGGGGCGGGAGCTCCTACAATGAGCAGTTCTTC	CASGGGSSYNEQFF	TRBV27	TRBJ2-1	NA	NA
TGTGCCAGCAGCTTAGTAGGGGTAGGAGCTTTCTTT	CASSLVGVGAFF	TRBV11-2	TRBJ1-1	NA	NA
TGTGCCAGCAGCCCCCCGGGTAGGGGAGAAGGCTACACCTTC	CASSPPGRGEGYTF	TRBV7-3	TRBJ1-2	NA	NA
TGTGCCAGCTCCACCAAGAGGTTTACAGAGAACACTGAAGCTTTCTTT	CASSTKRFTENTEAFF	TRBV18	TRBJ1-1	NA	NA
TGCGCCAGCAGCTTTGGGGGGACGAAGGGGGAGACCCAGTACTTC	CASSFGGTKGETQYF	TRBV5-1	TRBJ2-5	NA	NA
TGCGCCAGCAGCTTGGATCTTGAAGCACAATATGAGCAGTTCTTC	CASSLDLEAQYEQFF	TRBV5-1	TRBJ2-1	NA	NA
TGTGCCAGCAGCCTGGGACAGGGGCATCAGCCCCAGCATTTT	CASSLGQGHQPQHF	TRBV5-5	TRBJ1-5	TRBD1	NA
TGTGCCAGCAGTGAAATTACCGAGACCCAGTACTTC	CASSEITETQYF	TRBV6-1	TRBJ2-5	NA	NA
TGTGCCAGTAGTTTCGGCAGGAACACTGAAGCTTTCTTT	CASSFGRNTEAFF	TRBV19	TRBJ1-1	NA	NA
TGTGCCAGACAGGGGATCCTGAACACTGAAGCTTTCTTT	CARQGILNTEAFF	TRBV2	TRBJ1-1	TRBD1	NA
TGTGCCAGCAGCTCCCGGACTAGCGGGGCGGGTTACAATGAGCAGTTCTTC	CASSSRTSGAGYNEQFF	TRBV5-4	TRBJ2-1	TRBD2	NA
TGTGCCAGTATGGTAGGTGAGGTGAACACTGAAGCTTTCTTT	CASMVGEVNTEAFF	TRBV19	TRBJ1-1	NA	NA
TGTGCCAGCAGTGAAGAGGGTAATCAGCCCCAGCATTTT	CASSEEGNQPQHF	TRBV2	TRBJ1-5	NA	few
TGTGCCAGCAGCAGGGTTACCCTTAACGATGAGCAGTTCTTC	CASSRVTLNDEQFF	TRBV2	TRBJ2-1	NA	NA
TGTGCCACGGGACTAGACTCAAAGACCCAGTACTTC	CATGLDSKTQYF	TRBV19	TRBJ2-5	TRBD2	few
TGCGCCAGCAGCCAAGATCTTGCAGGAGATTACGAGCAGTACTTC	CASSQDLAGDYEQYF	TRBV4-3	TRBJ2-7	NA	NA
TGTGCCAGCAGCTTGGTAACAGGGGGCGAGTATACGCAGTATTTT	CASSLVTGGEYTQYF	TRBV5-5	TRBJ2-3	TRBD1	NA
TGTGCCACCAGCGGGATTAGGGGGAACGAGCAGTACTTC	CATSGIRGNEQYF	TRBV15	TRBJ2-7	NA	few
TGTGCCAGCAGCTTACAACAGGGTATTACTGAAGCTTTCTTT	CASSLQQGITEAFF	TRBV11-2	TRBJ1-1	NA	NA
TGTGCCAGCAGTCCCCGGACAGGGAATCAGCCCCAGCATTTT	CASSPRTGNQPQHF	TRBV2	TRBJ1-5	TRBD1	few
TGTGCCAGCAGCCTTGGGACTAGCATCGACGAGCAGTACTTC	CASSLGTSIDEQYF	TRBV9	TRBJ2-7	TRBD2	NA
TGTGCCAGCAGCTTGGGTAGGACGGGGGGGCCGACAGATACGCAGTATTTT	CASSLGRTGGPTDTQYF	TRBV5-4	TRBJ2-3	TRBD2	NA
TGTGCCAGCAGCTTAACAGGGGTAGGGGCCAACGTCCTGACTTTC	CASSLTGVGANVLTF	TRBV5-5	TRBJ2-6	TRBD1	once
TGTGCCAGCAGAAGGGGCTGGGTAGGGTCACACGAGGGCTACACCTTC	CASRRGWVGSHEGYTF	TRBV7-2	TRBJ1-2	NA	NA
TGTGCCAGCAGCAAACAGGGATTAGTCGAAGAGACCCAGTACTTC	CASSKQGLVEETQYF	TRBV7-9	TRBJ2-5	NA	NA
TGTGCCAGCAGTGAATACCAAAATCAGCCCCAGCATTTT	CASSEYQNQPQHF	TRBV2	TRBJ1-5	NA	NA
TGTGCCAGCTCACCATTCTCAGGGGGGGAATACGAGCAGTACTTC	CASSPFSGGEYEQYF	TRBV18	TRBJ2-7	NA	NA
TGTGCCAGCAGCTCCGGGACTAGCGGGGAGACCCAGTACTTC	CASSSGTSGETQYF	TRBV11-2	TRBJ2-5	TRBD2	NA
TGCGCCAGCAGTGAGCGGGGGGGCCGGGAGACCCAGTACTTC	CASSERGGRETQYF	TRBV10-1	TRBJ2-5	TRBD2	few
TGTGCCAGCAGCGTAGGGACTAGCGGGGGGGGTCTGGAGACCCAGTACTTC	CASSVGTSGGGLETQYF	TRBV9	TRBJ2-5	TRBD2	NA
TGTGCCAGCAGTGGAAGGACAGGGGTATCTGGAAACACCATATATTTT	CASSGRTGVSGNTIYF	TRBV2	TRBJ1-3	TRBD1	NA
TGTGCCAGCAGTTTACGTCCCGATTTAAGGGTTCAGCCCCAGCATTTT	CASSLRPDLRVQPQHF	TRBV28	TRBJ1-5	NA	NA
TGTGCCAGCAGCTCAACCGGGACAGGGGACGGCGAGCAGTACTTC	CASSSTGTGDGEQYF	TRBV7-9	TRBJ2-7	TRBD1	NA
TGTGCCAGCAGTTCCCCCTGGGGCAATCAGCCCCAGCATTTT	CASSSPWGNQPQHF	TRBV6-1	TRBJ1-5	NA	once
TGCGCCAGCAGCTTGGACAGGGTTTGCAATCAGCCCCAGCATTTT	CASSLDRVCNQPQHF	TRBV5-1	TRBJ1-5	NA	once
TGCGCCAGCAGCCAAGCAGGGAGTAACTATGGCTACACCTTC	CASSQAGSNYGYTF	TRBV4-1	TRBJ1-2	NA	NA
TGCGCCAGCAGCTTGAACCTAGCGGGGGGATCCGGGGAGCTGTTTTTT	CASSLNLAGGSGELFF	TRBV5-1	TRBJ2-2	TRBD2	NA
TGTGCCATCAGCCCGGGACGTCCCACTGAAGCTTTCTTT	CAISPGRPTEAFF	TRBV10-3	TRBJ1-1	NA	few
TGTGCCAGCAGCTTCGCGGGGAACACCGGGGAGCTGTTTTTT	CASSFAGNTGELFF	TRBV5-6	TRBJ2-2	NA	NA
TGTGCCAGCAGCTTAGACGGTAATGAGCAGTTCTTC	CASSLDGNEQFF	TRBV7-9	TRBJ2-1	NA	NA
TGTGCCAGCAGTGGACAAAGCAATCAGCCCCAGCATTTT	CASSGQSNQPQHF	TRBV2	TRBJ1-5	NA	NA
TGCGCCAGCAGTGACTCAGACCTGGTCCGCTATGGCTACACCTTC	CASSDSDLVRYGYTF	TRBV10-2	TRBJ1-2	NA	few
TGTGCCAGCAGCCCAAGGGGGGCAGGCGCGAAGGTCTCACCCCTCCACTTT	CASSPRGAGAKVSPLHF	TRBV9	TRBJ1-6	NA	NA